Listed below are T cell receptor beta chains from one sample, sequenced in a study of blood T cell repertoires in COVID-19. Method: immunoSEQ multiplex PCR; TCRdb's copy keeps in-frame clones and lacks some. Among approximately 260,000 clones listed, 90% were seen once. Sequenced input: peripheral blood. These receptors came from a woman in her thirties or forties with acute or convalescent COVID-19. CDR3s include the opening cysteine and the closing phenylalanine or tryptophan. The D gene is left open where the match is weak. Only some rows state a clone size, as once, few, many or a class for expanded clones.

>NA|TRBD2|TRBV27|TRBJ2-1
CASSLLAGGRNEQFF
TGTGCCAGCAGTTTATTAGCGGGGGGCAGGAATGAGCAGTTCTTC
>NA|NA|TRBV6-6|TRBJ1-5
CASSYLRDTNQPQHF
TGTGCCAGCAGTTACCTCCGAGACACCAATCAGCCCCAGCATTTT
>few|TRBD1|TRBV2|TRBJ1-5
CASIPDRYNQPQHF
TGTGCCAGCATCCCGGACAGGTATAATCAGCCCCAGCATTTT
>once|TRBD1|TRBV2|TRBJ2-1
CASSKLGTGLYNEQFF
TGTGCCAGCAGTAAGCTCGGGACAGGGCTATACAATGAGCAGTTCTTC
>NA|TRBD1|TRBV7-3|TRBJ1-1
CASSLQGETEAFF
TGTGCCAGCAGCTTACAGGGGGAGACTGAAGCTTTCTTT
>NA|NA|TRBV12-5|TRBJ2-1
CASALGALYNEQFF
TGTGCTAGTGCTTTAGGGGCCCTCTACAATGAGCAGTTCTTC
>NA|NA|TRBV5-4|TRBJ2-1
CASSSDPGSHNEQFF
TGTGCCAGCAGCTCGGATCCGGGGAGCCACAATGAGCAGTTCTTC
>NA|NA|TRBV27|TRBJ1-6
CASSPTLSAYNSPLHF
TGTGCCAGCAGTCCTACCCTGAGCGCCTATAATTCACCCCTCCACTTT
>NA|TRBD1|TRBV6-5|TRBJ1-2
CASSYSGQNYGYTF
TGTGCCAGCAGTTACTCGGGACAGAACTATGGCTACACCTTC
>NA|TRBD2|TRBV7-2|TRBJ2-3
CASSFWGGGLDTQYF
TGTGCCAGCAGCTTCTGGGGCGGGGGACTAGATACGCAGTATTTT
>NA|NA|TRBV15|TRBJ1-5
CATNAVQGVRPQHF
TGTGCCACCAACGCAGTACAAGGGGTCAGGCCCCAGCATTTT
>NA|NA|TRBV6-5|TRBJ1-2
CAAGVNYGYTF
TGTGCCGCGGGGGTTAACTATGGCTACACCTTC
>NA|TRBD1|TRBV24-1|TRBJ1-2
CATSVPRDRGTSYGYTF
TGTGCCACCAGTGTACCCCGGGACAGGGGGACGAGCTATGGCTACACCTTC
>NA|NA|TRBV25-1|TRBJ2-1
CASNRGFDNEQFF
TGTGCCAGCAATCGTGGCTTCGACAATGAGCAGTTCTTC
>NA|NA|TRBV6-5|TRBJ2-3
CASSYLGVVADTQYF
TGTGCCAGCAGTTACCTAGGAGTGGTTGCAGATACGCAGTATTTT
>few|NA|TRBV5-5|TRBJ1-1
CASSPGGPNTEAFF
TGTGCCAGCAGCCCGGGCGGGCCGAACACTGAAGCTTTCTTT
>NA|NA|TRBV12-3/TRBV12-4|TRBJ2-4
CASSPQDQGIQYF
TGTGCCAGCAGTCCCCAAGACCAGGGCATTCAGTACTTC
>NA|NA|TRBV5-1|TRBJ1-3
CASSYTGNTIYF
TGCGCCAGCAGCTACACTGGAAACACCATATATTTT
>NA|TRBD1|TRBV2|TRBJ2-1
CASSEDLTGWFF
TGTGCCAGCAGTGAAGATCTGACAGGGTGGTTCTTC
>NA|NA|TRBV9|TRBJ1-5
CASSVAGGQPQHF
TGTGCCAGCAGCGTAGCGGGGGGTCAGCCCCAGCATTTT
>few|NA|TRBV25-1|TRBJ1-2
CASSELYGYGYTF
TGTGCCAGCAGTGAACTATACGGCTATGGCTACACCTTC
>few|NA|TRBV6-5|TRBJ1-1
CASSPSPNTEAFF
TGTGCCAGCAGCCCGTCCCCGAACACTGAAGCTTTCTTT
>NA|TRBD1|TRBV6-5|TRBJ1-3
CASSLQGDKGNTIYF
TGTGCCAGCAGCCTACAGGGGGATAAAGGAAACACCATATATTTT
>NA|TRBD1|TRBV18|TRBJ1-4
CASSPGQGFATNEKLFF
TGTGCCAGCTCACCGGGACAGGGCTTTGCAACTAATGAAAAACTGTTTTTT
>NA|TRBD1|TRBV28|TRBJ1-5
CASSNVRGSRYSNQPQHF
TGTGCCAGCAGTAACGTCAGGGGGTCACGATATAGCAATCAGCCCCAGCATTTT
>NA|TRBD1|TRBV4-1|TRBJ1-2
CASSQTGDSGYTF
TGCGCCAGCAGCCAAACAGGGGATAGTGGCTACACCTTC
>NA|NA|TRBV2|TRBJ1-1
CASSGRRVTEAFF
TGTGCCAGCAGTGGTCGGAGGGTCACTGAAGCTTTCTTT
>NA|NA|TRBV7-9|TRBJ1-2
CASSPTGVDGYTF
TGTGCCAGCAGTCCGACCGGGGTAGATGGCTACACCTTC
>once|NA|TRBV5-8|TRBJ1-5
CASSRGRNQPQHF
TGTGCCAGCAGCCGGGGTCGGAATCAGCCCCAGCATTTT
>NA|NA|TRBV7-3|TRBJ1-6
CASSLGTTNSPLHF
TGTGCCAGCAGCTTAGGGACAACGAATTCACCCCTCCACTTT
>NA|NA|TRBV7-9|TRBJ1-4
CASSFSQPRANEKLFF
TGTGCCAGCAGCTTCTCTCAGCCCAGGGCTAATGAAAAACTGTTTTTT
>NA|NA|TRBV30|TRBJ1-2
CASFIRGELCF
TGTGCCTCCTTCATTCGGGGAGAACTCTGTTTC
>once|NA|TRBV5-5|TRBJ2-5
CASSLAGNGETQYF
TGTGCCAGCAGCTTGGCCGGTAACGGGGAGACCCAGTACTTC
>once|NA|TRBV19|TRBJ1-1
CASSMFRTEAFF
TGTGCCAGTAGTATGTTTCGCACTGAAGCTTTCTTT
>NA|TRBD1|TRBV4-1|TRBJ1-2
CASSRVGTAGDGYTF
TGCGCCAGCAGCCGTGTCGGGACAGCTGGGGATGGCTACACCTTC
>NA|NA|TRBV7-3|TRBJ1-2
CASSRGALVGQFYGYTF
TGTGCCAGCAGCCGTGGCGCGTTAGTTGGACAATTTTATGGCTACACCTTC
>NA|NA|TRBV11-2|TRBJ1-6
CASSWGPYRRQALNSPLHF
TGTGCCAGCAGCTGGGGCCCATACCGACGGCAGGCCCTGAATTCACCCCTCCACTTT
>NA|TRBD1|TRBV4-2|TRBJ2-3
CASSRDRGPTDTQYF
TGTGCCAGCTCCCGGGACAGGGGACCCACAGATACGCAGTATTTT
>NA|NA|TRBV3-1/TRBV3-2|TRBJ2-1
CASSRYMGGTRESYNEQFF
TGTGCCAGCAGCCGGTACATGGGGGGAACGAGAGAGTCCTACAATGAGCAGTTCTTC
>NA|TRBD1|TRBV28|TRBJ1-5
CASRLADRAYQPQHF
TGTGCCAGCAGATTGGCGGACAGGGCATATCAGCCCCAGCATTTT
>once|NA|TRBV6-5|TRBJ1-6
CASYRYTGDSPLHF
TGTGCCAGTTACAGGTACACCGGAGATTCACCCCTCCACTTT
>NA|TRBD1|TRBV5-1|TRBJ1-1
CASSQDRDTEAFF
TGCGCCAGCAGCCAAGACAGGGACACTGAAGCTTTCTTT
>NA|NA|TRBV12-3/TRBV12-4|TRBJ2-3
CASSLTDTQYF
TGTGCCAGCAGCCTTACAGATACGCAGTATTTT
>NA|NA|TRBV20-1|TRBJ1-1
CSASSGKMAAFF
TGCAGTGCTAGTTCGGGAAAGATGGCAGCTTTCTTT
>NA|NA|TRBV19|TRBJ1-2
CASVTGSGVNYGYTF
TGTGCCAGTGTTACAGGGTCCGGCGTTAACTATGGCTACACCTTC
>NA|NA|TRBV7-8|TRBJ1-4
CASSSPGHPNEKLFF
TGTGCCAGCAGCTCGCCGGGACATCCTAATGAAAAACTGTTTTTT
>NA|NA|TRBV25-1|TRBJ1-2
CASSQGRGYTF
TGTGCCAGCAGCCAGGGTCGGGGCTACACCTTC
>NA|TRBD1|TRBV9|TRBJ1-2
CASSGKTGSYGYTF
TGTGCCAGCAGCGGCAAGACAGGGTCCTATGGCTACACCTTC